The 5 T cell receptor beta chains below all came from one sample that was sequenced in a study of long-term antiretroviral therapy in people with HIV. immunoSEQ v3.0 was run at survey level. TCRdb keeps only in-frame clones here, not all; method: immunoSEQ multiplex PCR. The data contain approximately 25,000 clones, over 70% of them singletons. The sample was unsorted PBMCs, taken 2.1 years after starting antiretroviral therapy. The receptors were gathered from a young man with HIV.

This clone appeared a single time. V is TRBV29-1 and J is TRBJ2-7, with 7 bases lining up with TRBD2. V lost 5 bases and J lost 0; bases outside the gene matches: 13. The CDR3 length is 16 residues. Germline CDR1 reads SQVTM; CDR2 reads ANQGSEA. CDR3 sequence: CSVLSPLAGASYEQYF. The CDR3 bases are TGCAGCGTTCTCTCCCCTTTAGCGGGTGCCTCCTACGAGCAGTACTTC.

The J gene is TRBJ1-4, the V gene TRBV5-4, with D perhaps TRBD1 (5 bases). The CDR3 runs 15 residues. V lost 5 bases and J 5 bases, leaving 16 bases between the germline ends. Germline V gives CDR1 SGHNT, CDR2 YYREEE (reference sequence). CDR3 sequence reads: CASSFTGTLNEKLFF. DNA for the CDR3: TGTGCCAGCAGTTTTACCGGGACCCTCAATGAAAAACTGTTTTTT.

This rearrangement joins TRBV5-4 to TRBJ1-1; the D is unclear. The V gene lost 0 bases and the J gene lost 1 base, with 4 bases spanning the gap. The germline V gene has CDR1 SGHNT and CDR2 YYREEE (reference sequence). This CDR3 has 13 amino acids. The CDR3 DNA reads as TGTGCCAGCAGCTTGGCCCCGAACACTGAAGCTTTCTTT. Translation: CASSLAPNTEAFF.

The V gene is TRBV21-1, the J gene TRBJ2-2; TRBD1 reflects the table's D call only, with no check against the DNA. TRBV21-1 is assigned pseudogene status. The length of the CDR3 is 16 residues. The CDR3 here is CASSTSTGSSTGELFF. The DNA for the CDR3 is TGTGCCAGCAGCACGTCGACAGGATCTTCGACCGGGGAGCTGTTTTTT.

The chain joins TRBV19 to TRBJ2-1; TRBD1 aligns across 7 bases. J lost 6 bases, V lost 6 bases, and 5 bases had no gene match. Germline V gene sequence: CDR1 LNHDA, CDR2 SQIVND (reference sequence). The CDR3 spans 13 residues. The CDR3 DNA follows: TGTGCCAGTAGGCCGGGACAGAGCAATGAGCAGTTCTTC. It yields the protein CASRPGQSNEQFF.